This T cell receptor beta chain was sequenced in a study of tumor and adjacent non-tumor tissue in lung cancer. Study-wide context: Patients were aged roughly 30 to 76, 9 to 10 men and a handful of women, stage I to III.

About this clonotype: The antigen is undetermined. Compared with germline, one end of the junction differs, possibly owing to a read error.

This sample's RNA came from whole unsorted tissue. More than 3 cm separated this lung sample from the edge of the tumor. TCRbeta libraries were built with three rounds of nested PCR, modified from ARM-PCR. TCRdb ran MiXCR on the multiplex PCR reads and lists one entry per CDR3 protein. The repertoire holds about 67,000 distinct CDR3 sequences, with 75% to 85% as singletons. CDR1 is SGHDN and CDR2 is FVKESK in the germline V gene. This CDR3 has 16 amino acids. Study-level results: Tumor repertoires had a smaller top 100 clone share than normal lung. TCR diversity was significantly greater in tumor than normal lung tissue.

The sample comprised distant non-tumor lung tissue. The TCR was taken from a man in his 60s with non-small cell lung cancer. This chain joins TRBV14 and TRBJ2-5; 14 positions match TRBD2. The CDR3 region is CGSSHWTSGRQEIQYF. The DNA of the CDR3 is TGTGGCAGCAGCCACTGGACTAGCGGGAGGCAAGAGATCCAGTACTTC. The whole variable domain, filled in from reference TRBV14 and TRBJ2-5, reads EAGVTQFPSHSVIEKGQTVTLRCDPISGHDNLYWYRRVMGKEIKFLLHFVKESKQDESGMPNNRFLAERTGGTYSTLKVQPAELEDSGVYFCGSSHWTSGRQEIQYFGPGTRLLVL.